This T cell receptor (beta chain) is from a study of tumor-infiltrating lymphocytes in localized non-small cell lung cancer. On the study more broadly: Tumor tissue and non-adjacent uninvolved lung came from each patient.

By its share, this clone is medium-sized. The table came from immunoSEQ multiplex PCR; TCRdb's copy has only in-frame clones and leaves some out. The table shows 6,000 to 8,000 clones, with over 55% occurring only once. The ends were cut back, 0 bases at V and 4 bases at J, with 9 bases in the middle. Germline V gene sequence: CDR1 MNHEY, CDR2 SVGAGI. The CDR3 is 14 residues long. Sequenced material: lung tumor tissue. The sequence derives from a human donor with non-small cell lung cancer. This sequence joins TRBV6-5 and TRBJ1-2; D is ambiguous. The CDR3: CASSYSGILYGYTF. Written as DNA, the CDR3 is TGTGCCAGCAGTTACTCAGGGATACTCTATGGCTACACCTTC.